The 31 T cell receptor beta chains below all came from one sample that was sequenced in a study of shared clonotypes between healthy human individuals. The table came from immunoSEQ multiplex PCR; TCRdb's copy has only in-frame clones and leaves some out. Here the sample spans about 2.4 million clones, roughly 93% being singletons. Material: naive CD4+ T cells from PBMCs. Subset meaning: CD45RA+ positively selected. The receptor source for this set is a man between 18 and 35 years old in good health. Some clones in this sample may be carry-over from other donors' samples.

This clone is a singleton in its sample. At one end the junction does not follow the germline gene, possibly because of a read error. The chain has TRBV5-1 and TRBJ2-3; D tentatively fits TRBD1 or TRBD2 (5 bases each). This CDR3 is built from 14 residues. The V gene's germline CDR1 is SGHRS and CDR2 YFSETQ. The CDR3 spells CASSQGPITDTRYF. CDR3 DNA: TGCGCCAGCAGCCAGGGACCCATCACAGATACGCGGTATTTT.

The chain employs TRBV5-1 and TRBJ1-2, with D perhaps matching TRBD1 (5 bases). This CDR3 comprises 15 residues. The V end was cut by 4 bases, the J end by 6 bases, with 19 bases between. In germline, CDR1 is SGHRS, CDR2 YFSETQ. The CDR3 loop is CASSVRTPQGDGYTF. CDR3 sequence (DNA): TGCGCCAGCAGCGTCCGGACACCTCAAGGTGATGGCTACACCTTC.

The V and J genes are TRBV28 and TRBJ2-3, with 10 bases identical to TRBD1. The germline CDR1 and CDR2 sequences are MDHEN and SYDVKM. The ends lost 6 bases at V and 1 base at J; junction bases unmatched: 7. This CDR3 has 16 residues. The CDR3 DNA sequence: TGTGCCAGCAGCGAACCCGGGACAGGGGGCACAGATACGCAGTATTTT. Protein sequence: CASSEPGTGGTDTQYF.

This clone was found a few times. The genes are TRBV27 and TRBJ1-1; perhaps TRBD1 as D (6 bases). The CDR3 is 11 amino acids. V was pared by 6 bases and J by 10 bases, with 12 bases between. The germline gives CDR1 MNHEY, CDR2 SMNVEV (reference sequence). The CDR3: CASSGRGTAFF. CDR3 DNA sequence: TGTGCCAGCAGCGGCAGGGGTACAGCTTTCTTT.

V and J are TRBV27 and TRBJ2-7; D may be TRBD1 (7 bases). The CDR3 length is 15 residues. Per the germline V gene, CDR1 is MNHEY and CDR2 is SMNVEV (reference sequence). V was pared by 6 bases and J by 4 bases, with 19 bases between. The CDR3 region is CASSHPGGGIYEQYF. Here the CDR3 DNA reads TGTGCCAGCAGCCATCCTGGAGGGGGCATTTACGAGCAGTACTTC.

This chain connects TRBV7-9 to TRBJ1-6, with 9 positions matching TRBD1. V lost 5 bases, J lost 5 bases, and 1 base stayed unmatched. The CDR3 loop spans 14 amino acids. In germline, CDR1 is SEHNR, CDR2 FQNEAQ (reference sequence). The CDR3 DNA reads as TGTGCCAGCAGCCGGGACAGGGATAATTCACCCCTCCACTTT. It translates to CASSRDRDNSPLHF.

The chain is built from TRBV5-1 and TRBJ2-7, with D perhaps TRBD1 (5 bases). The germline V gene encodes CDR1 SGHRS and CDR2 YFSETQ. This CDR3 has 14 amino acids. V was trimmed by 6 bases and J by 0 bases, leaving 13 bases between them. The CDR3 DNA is TGCGCCAGCACCCAGGGAAGCCCCTCCTACGAGCAGTACTTC. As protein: CASTQGSPSYEQYF.

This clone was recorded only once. Written as DNA, the CDR3 is TGTGCCAGCAGAGGGACTAGCGGGAGGGGAGAGACCCAGTACTTC. Protein: CASRGTSGRGETQYF. The chain is built from TRBV2 and TRBJ2-5, with TRBD2 matching 16 bases. Germline assignment: CDR1 SNHLY and CDR2 FYNNEI. The CDR3 totals 15 residues. V lost 6 bases, J lost 4 bases, and 2 bases stayed unmatched.

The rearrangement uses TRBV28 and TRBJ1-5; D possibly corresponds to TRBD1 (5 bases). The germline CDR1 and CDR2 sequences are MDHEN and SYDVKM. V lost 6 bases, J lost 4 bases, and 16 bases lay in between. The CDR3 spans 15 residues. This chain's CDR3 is CASRPLYRINQPQHF. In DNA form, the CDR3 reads TGTGCCAGCAGGCCGTTATACAGGATTAATCAGCCCCAGCATTTT.

Written as DNA, the CDR3 is TGTGCCAGCAGTCGCCCGGGACAGTTCTATGGCTACACCTTC. Translating it yields CASSRPGQFYGYTF. The rearrangement joins TRBV28 to TRBJ1-2; 7 bases map to TRBD1. Germline CDR1 reads MDHEN; CDR2 reads SYDVKM. Unmatched junction bases numbered 7, after V lost 5 bases and J lost 4 bases. The CDR3 is made up of 14 amino acids.

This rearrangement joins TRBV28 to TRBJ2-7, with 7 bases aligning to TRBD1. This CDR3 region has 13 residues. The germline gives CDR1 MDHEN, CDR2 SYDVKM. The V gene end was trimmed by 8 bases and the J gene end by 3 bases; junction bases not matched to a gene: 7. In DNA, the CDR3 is TGTGCCAGCCTGGGACAGCCGATCTACGAGCAGTACTTC. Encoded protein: CASLGQPIYEQYF. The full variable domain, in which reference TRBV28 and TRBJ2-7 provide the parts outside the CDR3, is DVKVTQSSRYLVKRTGEKVFLECVQDMDHENMFWYRQDPGLGLRLIYFSYDVKMKEKGDIPEGYSVSREKKERFSLILESASTNQTSMYLCASLGQPIYEQYFGPGTRLTVT.

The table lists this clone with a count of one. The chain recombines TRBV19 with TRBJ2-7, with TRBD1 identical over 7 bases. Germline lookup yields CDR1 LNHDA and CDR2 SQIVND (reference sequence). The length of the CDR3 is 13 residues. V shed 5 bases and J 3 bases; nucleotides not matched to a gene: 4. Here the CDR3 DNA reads TGTGCCAGTAGTTCGGCAGGGGGCTACGAGCAGTACTTC. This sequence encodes CASSSAGGYEQYF.

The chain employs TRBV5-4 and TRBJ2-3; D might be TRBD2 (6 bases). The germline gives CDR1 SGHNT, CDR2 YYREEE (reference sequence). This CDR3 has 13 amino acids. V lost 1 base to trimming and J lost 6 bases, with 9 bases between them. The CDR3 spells CASSLRESDTQYF. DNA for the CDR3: TGTGCCAGCAGCTTGCGGGAGAGCGATACGCAGTATTTT.

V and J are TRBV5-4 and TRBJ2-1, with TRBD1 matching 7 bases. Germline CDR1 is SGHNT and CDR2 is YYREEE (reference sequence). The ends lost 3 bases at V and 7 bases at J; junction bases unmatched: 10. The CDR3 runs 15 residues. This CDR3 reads CASSWGPGRGNEQFF. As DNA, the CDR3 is TGTGCCAGCAGCTGGGGACCCGGCAGGGGGAATGAGCAGTTCTTC. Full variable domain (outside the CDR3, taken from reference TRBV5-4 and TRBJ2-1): ETGVTQSPTHLIKTRGQQVTLRCSSQSGHNTVSWYQQALGQGPQFIFQYYREEENGRGNFPPRFSGLQFPNYSSELNVNALELDDSALYLCASSWGPGRGNEQFFGPGTRLTVL.

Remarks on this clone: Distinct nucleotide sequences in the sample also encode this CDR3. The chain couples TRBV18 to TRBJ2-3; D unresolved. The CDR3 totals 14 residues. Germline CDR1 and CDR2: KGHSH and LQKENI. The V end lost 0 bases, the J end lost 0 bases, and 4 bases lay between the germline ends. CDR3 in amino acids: CASSPPASTDTQYF. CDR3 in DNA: TGTGCCAGCTCACCACCGGCTAGCACAGATACGCAGTATTTT.

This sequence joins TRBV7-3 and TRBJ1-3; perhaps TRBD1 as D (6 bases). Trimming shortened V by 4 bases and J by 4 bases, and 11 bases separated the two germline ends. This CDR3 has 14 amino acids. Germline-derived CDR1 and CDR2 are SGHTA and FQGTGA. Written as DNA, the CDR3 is TGTGCCAGCAGCTCAGGGGTAACAGGAAACACCATATATTTT. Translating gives CASSSGVTGNTIYF. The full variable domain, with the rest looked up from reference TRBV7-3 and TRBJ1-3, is GAGVSQTPSNKVTEKGKYVELRCDPISGHTALYWYRQSLGQGPEFLIYFQGTGAADDSGLPNDRFFAVRPEGSVSTLKIQRTERGDSAVYLCASSSGVTGNTIYFGEGSWLTVV.

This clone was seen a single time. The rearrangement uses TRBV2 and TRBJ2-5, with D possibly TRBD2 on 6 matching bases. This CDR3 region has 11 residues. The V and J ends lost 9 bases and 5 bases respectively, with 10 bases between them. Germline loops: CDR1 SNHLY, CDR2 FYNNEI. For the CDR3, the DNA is TGTGCCAGGGGGACTGGGGAGACCCAGTACTTC. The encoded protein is CARGTGETQYF.

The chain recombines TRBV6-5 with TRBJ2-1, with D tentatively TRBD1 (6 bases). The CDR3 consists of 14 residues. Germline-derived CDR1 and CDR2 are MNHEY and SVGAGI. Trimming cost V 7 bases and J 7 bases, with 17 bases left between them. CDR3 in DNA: TGTGCCAGCACCAGGGGCGTTTTATCGAATGAGCAGTTCTTC. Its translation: CASTRGVLSNEQFF.

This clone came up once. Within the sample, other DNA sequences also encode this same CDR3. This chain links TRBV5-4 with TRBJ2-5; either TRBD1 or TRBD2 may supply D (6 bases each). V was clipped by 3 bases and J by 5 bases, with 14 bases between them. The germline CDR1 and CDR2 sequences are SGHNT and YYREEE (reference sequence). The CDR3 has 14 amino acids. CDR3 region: CASSSSSGGETQYF. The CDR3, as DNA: TGTGCCAGCAGCTCCTCTTCCGGGGGCGAGACCCAGTACTTC.

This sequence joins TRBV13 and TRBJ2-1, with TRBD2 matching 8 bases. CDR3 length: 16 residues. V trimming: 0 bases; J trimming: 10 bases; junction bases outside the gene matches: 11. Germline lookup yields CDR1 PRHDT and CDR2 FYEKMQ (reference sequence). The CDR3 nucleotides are TGTGCCAGCAGCTTAGGCGGGAGGGCCAGAGGGGAGGAGCAGTTCTTC. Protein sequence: CASSLGGRARGEEQFF.

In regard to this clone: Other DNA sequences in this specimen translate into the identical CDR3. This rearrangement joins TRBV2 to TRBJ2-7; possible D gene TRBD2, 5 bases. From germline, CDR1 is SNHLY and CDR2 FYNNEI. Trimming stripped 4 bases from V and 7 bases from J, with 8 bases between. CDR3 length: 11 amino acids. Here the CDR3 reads CASSVSGEQYF. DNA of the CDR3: TGTGCCAGCAGTGTTTCGGGGGAGCAGTACTTC. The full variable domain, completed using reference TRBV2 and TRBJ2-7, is EPEVTQTPSHQVTQMGQEVILRCVPISNHLYFYWYRQILGQKVEFLVSFYNNEISEKSEIFDDQFSVERPDGSNFTLKIRSTKLEDSAMYFCASSVSGEQYFGPGTRLTVT.

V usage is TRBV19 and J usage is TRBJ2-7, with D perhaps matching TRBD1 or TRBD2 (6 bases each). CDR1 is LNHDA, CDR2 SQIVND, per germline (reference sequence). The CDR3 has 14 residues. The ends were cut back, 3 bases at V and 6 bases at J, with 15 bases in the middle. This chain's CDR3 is CASSITRGGSEQYF. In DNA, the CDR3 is TGTGCCAGTAGTATCACCAGGGGAGGCAGCGAGCAGTACTTC.

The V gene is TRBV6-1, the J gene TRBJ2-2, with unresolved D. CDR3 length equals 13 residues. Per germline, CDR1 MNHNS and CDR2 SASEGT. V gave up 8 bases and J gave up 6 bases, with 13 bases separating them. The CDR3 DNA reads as TGTGCCAGCGTGAGGCACCTCTCCGGGGAGCTGTTTTTT. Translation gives CASVRHLSGELFF.

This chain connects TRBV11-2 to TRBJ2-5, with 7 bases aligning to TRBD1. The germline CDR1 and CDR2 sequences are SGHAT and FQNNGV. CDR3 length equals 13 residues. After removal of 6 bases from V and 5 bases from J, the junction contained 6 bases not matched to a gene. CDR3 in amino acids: CASRRQGRETQYF. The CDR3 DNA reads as TGTGCCAGCAGGCGACAGGGTCGGGAGACCCAGTACTTC.

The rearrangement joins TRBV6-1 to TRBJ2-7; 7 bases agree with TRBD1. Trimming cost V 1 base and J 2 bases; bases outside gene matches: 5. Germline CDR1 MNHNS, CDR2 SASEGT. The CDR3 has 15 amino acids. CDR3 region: CASSEVGGETYEQYF. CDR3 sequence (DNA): TGTGCCAGCAGTGAAGTAGGGGGCGAGACCTACGAGCAGTACTTC.

The CDR3 region is CAWRALAEQYF. CDR3 nucleotides: TGTGCCTGGAGGGCTCTCGCCGAGCAGTACTTC. V usage is TRBV30 and J usage is TRBJ2-7; D is undetermined. Germline V gene sequence: CDR1 GTSNPN, CDR2 SVGIG (reference sequence). Trimming left V 3 bases short and J 6 bases short, with 9 bases between. The CDR3 contains 11 residues.

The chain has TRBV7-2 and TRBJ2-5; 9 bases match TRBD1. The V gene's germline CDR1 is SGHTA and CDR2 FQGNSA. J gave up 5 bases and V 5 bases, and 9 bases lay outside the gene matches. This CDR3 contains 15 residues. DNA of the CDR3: TGTGCCAGCAGCCGTAGACAGGGGGGCTCGGAGACCCAGTACTTC. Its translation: CASSRRQGGSETQYF.

The CDR3 is CASSLASGSRYEQYF. DNA of the CDR3: TGTGCCAGCAGCTTAGCTAGCGGGAGTCGGTACGAGCAGTACTTC. The chain links TRBV7-9 to TRBJ2-7, with TRBD2 matching 9 bases. The germline CDR1 and CDR2 sequences are SEHNR and FQNEAQ (reference sequence). The CDR3 runs 15 residues. V trimming: 0 bases; J trimming: 4 bases; junction bases outside the gene matches: 4.

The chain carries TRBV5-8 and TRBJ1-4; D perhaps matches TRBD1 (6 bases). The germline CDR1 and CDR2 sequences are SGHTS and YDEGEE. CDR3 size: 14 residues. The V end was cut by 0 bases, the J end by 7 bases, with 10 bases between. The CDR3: CASSLAGGREKLFF. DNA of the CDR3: TGTGCCAGCAGCTTGGCTGGGGGCCGTGAAAAACTGTTTTTT.

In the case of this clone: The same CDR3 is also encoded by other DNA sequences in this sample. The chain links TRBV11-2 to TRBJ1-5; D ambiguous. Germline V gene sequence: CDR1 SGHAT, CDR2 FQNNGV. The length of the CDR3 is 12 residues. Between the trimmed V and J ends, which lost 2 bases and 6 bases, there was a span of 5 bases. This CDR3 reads CASSLLGQPQHF. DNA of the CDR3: TGTGCCAGCAGCTTACTTGGTCAGCCCCAGCATTTT.

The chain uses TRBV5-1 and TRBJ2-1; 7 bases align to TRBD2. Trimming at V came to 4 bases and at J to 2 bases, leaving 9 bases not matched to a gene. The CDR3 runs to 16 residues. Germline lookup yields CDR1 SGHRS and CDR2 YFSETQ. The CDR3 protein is CASSPSASGAYNEQFF. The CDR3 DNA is TGCGCCAGCAGCCCCTCGGCGAGCGGGGCCTACAATGAGCAGTTCTTC.